This T cell receptor (beta chain) emerged from a study of PD-L1 blockade in urothelial cancer (dated by TCRdb to the late 2010s). With regard to the full study: Therapy was started in about 2014 for all patients, and atezolizumab 1,200 mg was administered intravenously every 3 weeks. In the same patients, whole exome sequencing and RNA sequencing of pretreatment tumors were performed in addition to TCR sequencing. Durable clinical benefit was achieved by nine patients but not by the remaining 20. Blood samples were analyzed at two time points: 3 weeks after treatment start (second dose) and 6 weeks after treatment start. Blood samples gave median yields of about 150,000 T cells and some 84,000 unique TCRs, along with a median clonality of around 0.08. Progression-free survival longer than 6 months counted as durable clinical benefit, and TCR features were additionally tested against both progression-free and overall survival. Pretreatment blood TCR-seq was available for under 35 patients, at least one posttreatment blood collection was obtained for 25 or so patients, and tumor TCR-seq was available for 25 or so patients. TCR sequencing covered pretreatment tumor samples and matched, serially collected peripheral blood taken before and after atezolizumab treatment. The study, an exploratory multi-omic analysis, examined somatic, immune and clinical correlates of response to PD-L1 blockade with atezolizumab in urothelial cancer. About 90% of the 29 patients were males with bladder-origin urothelial cancer, and 18 of 29 reported a prior smoking history. An ECOG performance status of 0 or 1 was recorded for the patients, and 0 to 3 prior chemotherapy regimens had been received by the patients. Study-wide findings and limitations: A pretreatment peripheral blood TCR clonality below the median was linked to improved progression-free and overall survival. Greater expansion of tumor-associated TCR clones in peripheral blood 3 weeks after the start of treatment was observed in patients with durable benefit (n of about 20, p = 0.022). Because the sample size was small (n of about 30) and many of the analyses were exploratory, the results are meant to be hypothesis-generating.

Explained via the paper, the time point label denotes: peripheral blood 6 weeks after treatment start. A cohort of more than 25 patients with locally advanced or metastatic urothelial carcinoma, treated at Memorial Sloan Kettering on a trial protocol, was included. Peripheral blood mononuclear cells were collected pretreatment and during treatment, at between 1 and 8 total time points per patient. The Qiagen DNeasy Blood extraction kit was used to purify genomic DNA from total PBMCs and tumor samples. PBMCs were collected pretreatment and during treatment, and were isolated and stored as previously described. The CDR3 covers 14 residues, taking in both the cysteine and the phenylalanine. The entry retains the CDR3 DNA only, 42 bases that are in frame from base 1. V ends up 3 bases short and J 2 bases short, with an unmatched junction base count of 0. In the germline V gene, CDR1 corresponds to SGHTA and CDR2 to FQGTGA.

Each PCR received spiked-in synthetic TCR analog templates so that absolute template abundance could be estimated from read counts. Using the immunoSEQ assay, TCRbeta CDR3 regions were amplified from genomic DNA with bias-controlled V and J gene primers. Sequencing of rearranged TCRbeta segments was performed at approximately 20X coverage. In the authors' own workflow: Sequencing errors were corrected by clustering, and CDR3s were annotated against IMGT so that V, D and J genes could be assigned. Downstream analyses used only productive TCRbeta rearrangements, leaving out any out-of-frame or stop-codon sequences. To compute clonality, Shannon entropy was normalized by the log of the number of unique productive sequences and then subtracted from one. Fisher's exact test with Benjamini-Hochberg correction, at a threshold of adjusted p below 0.01, was used to find clones that differed between time points or between blood and tumor. Entries here come from immuneACCESS through TCRdb and include only in-frame sequences with V and J called. Some clones fail to appear in such tables; in the studies checked, an unresolved V gene covers under half of the shortfall, and the cause of the remainder is unknown. That table furnishes V, J and clone size, whereas the DNA furnished D and trimming. The sample data list some 48,000 clones, and more than 75% of these were observed just once. Less than 11% of the sample lies in the top ten.

This clone was picked up a small number of times. Its antigen is currently not known. No per-base quality is available; no much larger clone lies one base away. Additional DNA sequences in this sample encode the identical CDR3. The receptor chain draws on TRBV7-3 and TRBJ1-2, with TRBD1 matching 10 junction bases. This sequence originates from a man in his 60s with urothelial cancer. The sequences come from PBMCs, collected around atezolizumab (anti-PD-L1) treatment. CDR3 reads: CASSLGQGNYGYTF. The bases are TGTGCCAGCAGCTTGGGACAGGGGAACTATGGCTACACCTTC.